Sequencing of this T cell receptor (beta chain) was carried out in a study of T cells after yellow fever vaccination. For the study at large: Where fractions had low cell numbers, libraries were prepared from them with the SMART-Seq v4 Ultra Low Input RNA kit.

MiXCR, run by TCRdb on the 5' RACE reads, gives a single entry per CDR3 protein. Of about 21,000 distinct CDR3 sequences in the sample, roughly 5.6% were seen once. This clonotype came up many times. The V end lost 5 bases, the J end lost 14 bases, and 19 bases lay between the germline ends. The CDR3 sequence is 14 residues long. CDR1 MDHEN and CDR2 SYDVKM come from the germline V gene. Study-wide results and limits: After the booster, 96% of CD4 and 75% to 90% of CD8 primary-response clones were re-detected.

This sequence originates from a man between 18 and 29 years old who received the YFV17D yellow fever vaccine. Sequencing used PBMCs, either bulk or a sorted T-cell subset (CD4+, CD8+, memory, or dextramer-sorted; not recorded which), obtained roughly 47 days after the first yellow fever vaccination. The chain joins TRBV28 to TRBJ1-6; D is ambiguous. CDR3 region: CASSPSGPVGTLHF. In nucleotides, the CDR3 is TGTGCCAGCAGTCCTAGTGGGCCAGTGGGAACCCTCCACTTT.